The clone carrying this T cell receptor beta chain was counted at least ten times. Its target is unknown. The source of the sample is a study of blood T cells in healthy people across ages. Whole-study results and caveats: Higher diversity, along with more naive CD4+ cells, distinguished long-lived donors from aged donors. One million T cells yielded diversity estimates that were considered underestimates.

A sample-barcoded 5' primer and a J-beta primer mix were used in a second PCR of about 6 to 11 cycles. The template-switch adaptor was a 5' adaptor with 12 random nucleotides. It tagged each cDNA molecule. TCRdb reprocessed the 5' RACE reads with MiXCR, giving one entry per CDR3 protein. The sample yields 850,000 to 1,100,000 distinct CDR3 sequences, roughly two fifths seen once. The study recruited healthy Caucasian donors from Russia who were aged about 6 to 100. With 6 bases clipped from V and 4 bases from J, the junction kept 11 bases outside the gene matches. The CDR3 sequence is 15 residues long. Germline values: CDR1 SGHRS, CDR2 YFSETQ.

This receptor was obtained from a man younger than 35 in good health. The chain joins TRBV5-1 to TRBJ1-2; 8 positions agree with TRBD1. What was sequenced was blood. The CDR3 DNA is TGCGCCAGCATCACGGACAGGGCAGATTTCTATGGCTACACCTTC. Its protein is CASITDRADFYGYTF.